This T cell receptor beta chain was sequenced in a study of lymphopenia after photon versus proton radiotherapy. General study results and limits: Larger post-nadir TCR diversity loss correlated inversely with survival in deceased patients. Relative stability marked proton patients; photon patients lost diversity and naive cells.

Note on this clone: Its antigen remains unknown.

Sequenced by immunoSEQ multiplex PCR; TCRdb stores in-frame clones only, minus some. Of approximately 7,500 clones listed, 75% to 90% are singletons. Germline assignment: CDR1 PRHDT and CDR2 FYEKMQ (reference sequence). The CDR3 has 13 residues. The V gene end was trimmed by 5 bases and the J gene end by 6 bases; junction bases not matched to a gene: 7. This specimen was peripheral blood, taken from a patient treated with photon-based radiotherapy. The V call is TRBV13, the J call TRBJ2-7; 7 bases are shared with TRBD1. This TCR was recovered from a woman in her seventies with pancreatic cancer. The CDR3 loop is CASSRGGSREQYF. The CDR3 DNA reads as TGTGCCAGCAGCCGAGGGGGCTCTCGCGAGCAGTACTTC.